Below are 5 T cell receptor beta chains sequenced from a single sample in a study of technical replicates of blood from a handful of donors. The protocol was immunoSEQ multiplex PCR, while the TCRdb copy is restricted to in-frame clones and leaves out a portion. The sample lists tens of thousands of clones; over 90% were seen once. The material sequenced was T cells isolated from PBMCs. These receptor sequences come from a human donor in good health.

This clone has a single count. The chain recombines TRBV5-5 with TRBJ1-5; D not resolved. The CDR3 runs to 13 residues. The V end lost 7 bases, the J end lost 0 bases, and 8 bases lay between the germline ends. CDR1 is SGHKS and CDR2 is YYEKEE in the germline V gene (reference sequence). The CDR3 coding sequence is TGTGCCAGCTCGGAGAATAGCAATCAGCCCCAGCATTTT. The encoded protein is CASSENSNQPQHF.

V and J are TRBV2 and TRBJ2-1, with 9 bases identical to TRBD2. The CDR3 has 18 residues. The V gene's germline CDR1 is SNHLY and CDR2 FYNNEI. Unmatched junction bases numbered 11, after V lost 2 bases and J lost 3 bases. This CDR3 is CASSESSGTITRYNEQFF. In DNA, the CDR3 is TGTGCCAGCAGTGAATCTAGCGGGACTATAACTCGCTACAATGAGCAGTTCTTC.

This CDR3 is CASSFSPPFETQYF. For the CDR3, the DNA is TGTGCCAGCAGTTTTTCCCCCCCGTTCGAGACCCAGTACTTC. The V gene is TRBV27, the J gene TRBJ2-5; D ambiguous. The CDR3 has 14 amino acids. The germline gives CDR1 MNHEY, CDR2 SMNVEV (reference sequence). Trimming took off 3 bases at V and 5 bases at J, with 13 bases between the two ends.

The chain employs TRBV27 and TRBJ2-1, with 8 bases fitting TRBD2. The CDR3 runs 14 residues. Trimming cost V 5 bases and J 8 bases; bases outside gene matches: 8. The germline V gene encodes CDR1 MNHEY and CDR2 SMNVEV (reference sequence). CDR3 region: CASSPGLGIYEQFF. In nucleotides, the CDR3 is TGTGCCAGCAGTCCGGGACTAGGGATCTATGAGCAGTTCTTC.

This chain connects TRBV5-1 to TRBJ2-1; no firm D call. The V end was cut by 0 bases, the J end by 7 bases, with 11 bases between. Germline CDR1 reads SGHRS; CDR2 reads YFSETQ. The CDR3 totals 14 residues. Here the CDR3 reads CASSLESLRNEQFF. CDR3 DNA: TGCGCCAGCAGCTTGGAGTCACTTAGAAATGAGCAGTTCTTC.